Included here is one TCR beta chain sequence, with context. What it recognizes is unknown. A read error is possible here, since a much larger clone lies one base away. Unmatched junction bases numbered 3, after V lost 3 bases and J lost 4 bases. This CDR3 is 15 amino acids long. Germline V gives CDR1 KGHDR, CDR2 SFDVKD. The record originates from a study of molecular identifiers for immune sequencing clone quantification. Findings and caveats of the study: Over 97% of CMV-specific effector molecules, but under 1% of naive ones, were in clones above 20 copies. For highly expanded clones, sizes could be underestimated when identical TCR molecules share a barcode.

Libraries of naive CD8 cells were prepared from around 20,000 to 1,000,000 sorted cells using 10%, 30% or 50% RNA. Naive CD8 T cells were FACS-sorted by CD8+CD4-CCR7+CD45RA+ markers. TCRdb ran MiXCR on the PCR reads and lists one entry per CDR3 protein. The sample comprises some 320,000 distinct CDR3 sequences, under 25% of which are singletons, and 0.65% to 0.75% rests with the top ten. The rearrangement links TRBV24-1 to TRBJ2-3, with 10 bases identical to TRBD1. The sequence was obtained from a human donor in good health. Some libraries in this study had Jurkat cell RNA spiked in. Sequenced input: naive CD8+ T cells from blood, with Jurkat cell RNA spiked in. Sample subset: FACS-sorted CD8+CD4-CCR7+CD45RA+ naive T cells. The CDR3 DNA reads as TGTGCCACCAGTGATCCTGGACAGGGGGCAGATACGCAGTATTTT. This sequence encodes CATSDPGQGADTQYF.